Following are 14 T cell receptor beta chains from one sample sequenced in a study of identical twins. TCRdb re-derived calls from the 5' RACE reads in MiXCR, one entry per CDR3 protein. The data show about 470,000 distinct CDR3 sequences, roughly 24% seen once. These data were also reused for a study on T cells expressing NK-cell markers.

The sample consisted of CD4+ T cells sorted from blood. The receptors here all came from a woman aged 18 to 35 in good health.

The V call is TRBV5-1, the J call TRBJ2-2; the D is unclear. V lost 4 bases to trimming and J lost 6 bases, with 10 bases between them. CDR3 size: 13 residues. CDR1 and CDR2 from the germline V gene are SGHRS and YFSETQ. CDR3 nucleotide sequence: TGCGCCAGCAGCCTTGCCCAGCCCGGGGAGCTGTTTTTT. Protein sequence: CASSLAQPGELFF. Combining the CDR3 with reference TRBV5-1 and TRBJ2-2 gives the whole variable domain KAGVTQTPRYLIKTRGQQVTLSCSPISGHRSVSWYQQTPGQGLQFLFEYFSETQRNKGNFPGRFSGRQFSNSRSEMNVSTLELGDSALYLCASSLAQPGELFFGEGSRLTVL.

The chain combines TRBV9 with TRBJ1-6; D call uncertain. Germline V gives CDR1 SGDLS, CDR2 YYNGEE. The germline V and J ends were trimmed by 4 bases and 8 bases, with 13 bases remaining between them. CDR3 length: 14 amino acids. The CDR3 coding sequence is TGTGCCAGCAGCCTCAGCCTAATGGATTCACCCCTCCACTTT. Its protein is CASSLSLMDSPLHF. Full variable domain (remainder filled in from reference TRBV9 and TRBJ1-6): DSGVTQTPKHLITATGQRVTLRCSPRSGDLSVYWYQQSLDQGLQFLIQYYNGEERAKGNILERFSAQQFPDLHSELNLSSLELGDSALYFCASSLSLMDSPLHFGNGTRLTVT.

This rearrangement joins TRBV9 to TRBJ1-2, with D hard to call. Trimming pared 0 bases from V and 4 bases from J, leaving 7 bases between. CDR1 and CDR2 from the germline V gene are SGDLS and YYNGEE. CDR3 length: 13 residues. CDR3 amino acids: CASSVDRTYGYTF. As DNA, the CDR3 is TGTGCCAGCAGCGTAGACAGAACCTATGGCTACACCTTC.

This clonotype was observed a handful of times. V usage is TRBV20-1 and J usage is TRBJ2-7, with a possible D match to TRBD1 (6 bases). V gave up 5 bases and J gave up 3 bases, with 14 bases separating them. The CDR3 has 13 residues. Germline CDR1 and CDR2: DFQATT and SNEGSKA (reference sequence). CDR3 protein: CSAEGGSGYEQYF. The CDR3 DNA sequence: TGCAGTGCTGAAGGGGGTAGTGGCTACGAGCAGTACTTC.

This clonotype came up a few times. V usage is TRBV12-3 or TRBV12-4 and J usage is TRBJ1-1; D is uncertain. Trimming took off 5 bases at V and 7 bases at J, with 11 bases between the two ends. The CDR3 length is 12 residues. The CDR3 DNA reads TGTGCCAGCAGTCAATCCGGATTTGAAGCTTTCTTT. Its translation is CASSQSGFEAFF.

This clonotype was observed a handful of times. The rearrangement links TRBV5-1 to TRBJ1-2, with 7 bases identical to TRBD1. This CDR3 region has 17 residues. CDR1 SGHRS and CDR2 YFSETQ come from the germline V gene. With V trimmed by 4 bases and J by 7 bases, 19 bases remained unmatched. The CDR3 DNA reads TGCGCCAGCAGCCATGGACAGGCACCAGGTAGCACTAGTGGCTACACCTTC. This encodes CASSHGQAPGSTSGYTF.

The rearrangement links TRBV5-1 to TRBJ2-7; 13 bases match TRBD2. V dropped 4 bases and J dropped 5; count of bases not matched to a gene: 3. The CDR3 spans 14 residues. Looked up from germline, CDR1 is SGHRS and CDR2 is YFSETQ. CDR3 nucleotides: TGCGCCAGCAGCCCGGGACTAGCGGGGCACGAGCAGTACTTC. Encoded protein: CASSPGLAGHEQYF.

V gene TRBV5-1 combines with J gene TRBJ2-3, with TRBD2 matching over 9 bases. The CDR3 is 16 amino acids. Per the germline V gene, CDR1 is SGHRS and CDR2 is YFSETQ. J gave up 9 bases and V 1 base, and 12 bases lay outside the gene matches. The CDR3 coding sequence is TGCGCCAGCAGCTTGCTGGGACTAGCCGGCCGGGGGACGCAGTATTTT. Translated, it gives CASSLLGLAGRGTQYF.

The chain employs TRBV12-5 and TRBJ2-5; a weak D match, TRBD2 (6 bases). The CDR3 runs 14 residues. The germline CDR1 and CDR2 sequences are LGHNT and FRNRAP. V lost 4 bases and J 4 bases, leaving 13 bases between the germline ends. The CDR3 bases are TGTGCTAGTGGTTCATCCTCCGGGGGAGAGACCCAGTACTTC. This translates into CASGSSSGGETQYF. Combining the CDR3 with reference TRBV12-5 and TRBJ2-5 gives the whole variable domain DARVTQTPRHKVTEMGQEVTMRCQPILGHNTVFWYRQTMMQGLELLAYFRNRAPLDDSGMPKDRFSAEMPDATLATLKIQPSEPRDSAVYFCASGSSSGGETQYFGPGTRLLVL.

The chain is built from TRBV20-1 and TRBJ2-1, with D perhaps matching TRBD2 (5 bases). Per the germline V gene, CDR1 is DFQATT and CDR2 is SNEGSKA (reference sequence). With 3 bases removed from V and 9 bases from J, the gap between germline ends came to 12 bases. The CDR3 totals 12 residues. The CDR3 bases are TGCAGTGCTAGTGTAGCCGAGGGTGAGCAGTTCTTC. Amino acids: CSASVAEGEQFF.

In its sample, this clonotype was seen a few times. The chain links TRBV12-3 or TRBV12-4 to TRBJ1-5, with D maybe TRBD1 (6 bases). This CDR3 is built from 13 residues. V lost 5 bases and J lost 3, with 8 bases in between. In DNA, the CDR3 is TGTGCCAGCAGTGGACAGATCAATCAGCCCCAGCATTTT. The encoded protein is CASSGQINQPQHF.

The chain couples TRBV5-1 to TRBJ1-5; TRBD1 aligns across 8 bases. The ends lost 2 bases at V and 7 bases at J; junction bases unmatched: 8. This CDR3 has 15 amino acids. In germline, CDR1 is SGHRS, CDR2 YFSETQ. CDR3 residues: CASSLSGQANQPQHF. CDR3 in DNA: TGCGCCAGCAGCTTATCGGGACAGGCTAACCAGCCCCAGCATTTT.

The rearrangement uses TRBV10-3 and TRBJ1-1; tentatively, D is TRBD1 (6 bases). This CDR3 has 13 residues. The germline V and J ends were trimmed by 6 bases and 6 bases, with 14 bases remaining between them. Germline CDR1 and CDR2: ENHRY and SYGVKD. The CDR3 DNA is TGTGCCATCAGCCGATCGGGGGCTCCTGAAGCTTTCTTT. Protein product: CAISRSGAPEAFF.

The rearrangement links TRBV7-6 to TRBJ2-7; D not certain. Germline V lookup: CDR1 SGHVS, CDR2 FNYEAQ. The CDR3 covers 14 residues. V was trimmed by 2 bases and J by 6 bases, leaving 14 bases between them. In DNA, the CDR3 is TGTGCCAGCAGCTTATCTTTGGTAGTCTGCGAGCAGTACTTC. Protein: CASSLSLVVCEQYF.